This TCR beta chain is from a study of blood T cells in healthy people across ages. As to this clonotype: The antigen is undetermined.

Study-wide results and caveats: PBMCs went unsorted, and a conclusive naive versus antigen-experienced comparison was therefore prevented. Higher diversity and more naive CD4+ cells were features of long-lived donors, compared to aged donors.

CDR3 size: 17 residues. V was cut by 0 bases and J by 4 bases, with 19 bases left in between. The germline CDR1 and CDR2 sequences are SGDLS and YYNGEE. The use of a sample-barcoded 5' primer and a J-beta primer mix characterized a second PCR of roughly 7 to 11 cycles. All samples yielded 3 million or more CDR3-containing paired-end reads. TCRdb reprocessed the 5' RACE reads with MiXCR, giving one entry per CDR3 protein. The table lists about 1,400,000 distinct CDR3 sequences, roughly 60% of them singletons. Per individual sample, total RNA of at least 6 micrograms was extracted. The clonotype originates from a man aged 18 to 30 in good health. V usage is TRBV9 and J usage is TRBJ1-2; D perhaps matches TRBD1 (5 bases). Specimen: blood. The CDR3 spells CASSVASGGGLSYGYTF. The CDR3 region has the DNA TGTGCCAGCAGCGTAGCTAGCGGGGGTGGCCTTAGCTATGGCTACACCTTC.